This T cell receptor beta chain is drawn from a study of CD8 T cells in ankylosing spondylitis. Study-level points and caveats: For ankylosing spondylitis blood, a TCR beta motif of fewer than 10 highly homologous variants appeared characteristic. Significantly higher representation of disease-linked clones was reported for matched ankylosing spondylitis synovial fluid. Peripheral blood samples showed relatively rare disease-linked clones, and these clones were CD8+.

CDR3 length equals 15 residues. J gave up 7 bases and V 0 bases, and 0 bases lay outside the gene matches. From germline, CDR1 is KGHDR and CDR2 SFDVKD. This clonotype was seen many times. What it recognizes is unknown. TCRdb re-derived calls from the 5' RACE reads in MiXCR, one entry per CDR3 protein. The sample includes 250,000 to 400,000 distinct CDR3 sequences, 9.5% to 13% of them seen just once. Sequenced input: blood, either unsorted or a sorted T cell fraction (not recorded which). V usage is TRBV24-1 and J usage is TRBJ2-1; 12 positions agree with TRBD2. This clonotype was obtained from a female donor with ankylosing spondylitis or in good health (not recorded which). CDR3 DNA sequence: TGTGCCACCAGTGATTTGGGACTAGCGGGGAATGAGCAGTTCTTC. This codes for CATSDLGLAGNEQFF.